This T cell receptor (beta chain) was captured by sequencing in a study of CD8 T cells in Susac syndrome. The V end lost 6 bases, the J end lost 5 bases, and 11 bases lay between the germline ends. Germline assignment: CDR1 ENHRY and CDR2 SYGVKD. This CDR3 contains 13 residues. It was negative isolation that provided the CD8+ and CD4+ T cells, whereas TEMRA cells were enriched by FACS. The RNA input was roughly 0.45 to 1 ug, and it was reverse transcribed with random hexamers. One entry per CDR3 protein results from TCRdb running MiXCR on the immunoSEQ multiplex PCR reads. The table shows 210,000 or so distinct CDR3 sequences, with roughly nine tenths occurring only once.

The V and J genes are TRBV10-3 and TRBJ1-5; possible D gene TRBD1, 5 bases. Input material: CD8+ T cells from PBMCs. The receptor's source is a human donor with multiple sclerosis. This CDR3 is CAISPVGDQPQHF. CDR3 in DNA: TGTGCCATCAGCCCGGTGGGGGATCAGCCCCAGCATTTT.